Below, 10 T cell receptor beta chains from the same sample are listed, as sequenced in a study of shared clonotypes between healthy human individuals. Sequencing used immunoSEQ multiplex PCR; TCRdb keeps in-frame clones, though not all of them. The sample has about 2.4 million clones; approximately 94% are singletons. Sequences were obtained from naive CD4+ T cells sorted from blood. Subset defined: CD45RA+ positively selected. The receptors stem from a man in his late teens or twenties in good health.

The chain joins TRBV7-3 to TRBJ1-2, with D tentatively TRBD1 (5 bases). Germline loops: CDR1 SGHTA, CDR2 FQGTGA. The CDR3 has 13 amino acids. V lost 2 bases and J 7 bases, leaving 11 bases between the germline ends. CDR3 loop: CASSLGAIGGYTF. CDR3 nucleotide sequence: TGTGCCAGCAGCTTAGGGGCTATCGGTGGCTACACCTTC.

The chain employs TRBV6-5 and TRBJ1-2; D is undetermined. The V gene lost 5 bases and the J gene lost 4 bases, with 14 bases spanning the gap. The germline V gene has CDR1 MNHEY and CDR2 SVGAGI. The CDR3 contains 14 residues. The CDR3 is CASSLAFWGYGYTF. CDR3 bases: TGTGCCAGCAGTCTGGCCTTCTGGGGCTATGGCTACACCTTC.

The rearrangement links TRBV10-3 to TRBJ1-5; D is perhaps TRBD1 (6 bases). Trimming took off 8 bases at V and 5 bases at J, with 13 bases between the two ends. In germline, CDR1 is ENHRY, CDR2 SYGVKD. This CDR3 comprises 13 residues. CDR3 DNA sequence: TGTGCCATCGGGATGGGACAAGATCAGCCCCAGCATTTT. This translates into CAIGMGQDQPQHF.

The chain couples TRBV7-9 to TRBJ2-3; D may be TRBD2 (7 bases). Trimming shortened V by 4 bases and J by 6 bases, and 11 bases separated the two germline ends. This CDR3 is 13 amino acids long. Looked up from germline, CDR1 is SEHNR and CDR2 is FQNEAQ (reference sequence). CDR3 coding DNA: TGTGCCAGCAGCTCAAGGGGGGGCGATACGCAGTATTTT. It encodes CASSSRGGDTQYF.

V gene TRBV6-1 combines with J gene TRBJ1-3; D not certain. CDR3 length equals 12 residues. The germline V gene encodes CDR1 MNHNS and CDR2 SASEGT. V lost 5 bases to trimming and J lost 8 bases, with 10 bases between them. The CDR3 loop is CASSFGLHTIYF. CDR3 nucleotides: TGTGCCAGCAGTTTTGGTTTGCACACCATATATTTT.

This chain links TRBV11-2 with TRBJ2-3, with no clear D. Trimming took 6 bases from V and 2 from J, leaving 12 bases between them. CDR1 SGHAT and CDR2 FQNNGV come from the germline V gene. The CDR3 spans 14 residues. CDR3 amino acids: CASRLGWVTDTQYF. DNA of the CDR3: TGTGCCAGCAGACTGGGTTGGGTCACAGATACGCAGTATTTT.

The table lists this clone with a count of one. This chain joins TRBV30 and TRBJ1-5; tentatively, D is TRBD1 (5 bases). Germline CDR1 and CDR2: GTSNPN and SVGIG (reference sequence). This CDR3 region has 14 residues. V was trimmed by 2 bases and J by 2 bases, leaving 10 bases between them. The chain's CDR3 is CAWSSGSGNQPQHF. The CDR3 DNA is TGTGCCTGGAGTTCAGGGTCGGGCAATCAGCCCCAGCATTTT.

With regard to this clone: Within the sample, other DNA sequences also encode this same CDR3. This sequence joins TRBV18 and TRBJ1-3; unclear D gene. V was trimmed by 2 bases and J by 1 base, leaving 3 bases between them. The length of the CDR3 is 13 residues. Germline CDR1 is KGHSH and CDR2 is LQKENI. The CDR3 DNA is TGTGCCAGCTCACCAGGTTCTGGAAACACCATATATTTT. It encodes CASSPGSGNTIYF.

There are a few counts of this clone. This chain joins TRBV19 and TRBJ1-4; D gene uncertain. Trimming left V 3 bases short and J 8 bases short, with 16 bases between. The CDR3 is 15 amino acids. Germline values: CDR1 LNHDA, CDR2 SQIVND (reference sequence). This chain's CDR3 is CASSMWAPGKEKLFF. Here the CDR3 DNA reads TGTGCCAGTAGTATGTGGGCCCCGGGGAAAGAAAAACTGTTTTTT.

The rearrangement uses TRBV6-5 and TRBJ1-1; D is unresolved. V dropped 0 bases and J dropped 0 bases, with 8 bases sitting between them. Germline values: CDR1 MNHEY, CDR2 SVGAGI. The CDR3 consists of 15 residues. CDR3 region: CASSYSHLMNTEAFF. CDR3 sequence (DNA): TGTGCCAGCAGTTACTCGCATCTTATGAACACTGAAGCTTTCTTT.